This passage covers 13 T cell receptor beta chains from one sample sequenced in a study of shared clonotypes between healthy human individuals. Sequencing used immunoSEQ multiplex PCR; TCRdb keeps in-frame clones, though not all of them. This repertoire shows 800,000 or so clones, about 96% found once; its top ten account for less than 0.25%. Naive CD8 cells were CD45RO-negative, positively selected for CCR7, excluding terminally differentiated effector memory CD45RA+ cells. Sample: naive CD8+ T cells sorted from blood. All receptors derive from a man between 25 and 39 years old in good health.

The V call is TRBV5-6, the J call TRBJ2-1; D is possibly TRBD1 (5 bases). Germline lookup yields CDR1 SGHDT and CDR2 YYEEEE. This CDR3 is built from 15 residues. The ends were cut back, 5 bases at V and 3 bases at J, with 15 bases in the middle. In nucleotides, the CDR3 is TGTGCCAGCAGTTACGTTCCAGGGATCTACAATGAGCAGTTCTTC. This encodes CASSYVPGIYNEQFF.

The J gene is TRBJ2-7, the V gene TRBV28; tentatively, D is TRBD2 (6 bases). The germline gives CDR1 MDHEN, CDR2 SYDVKM. This CDR3 is built from 11 residues. Trimming shortened V by 6 bases and J by 6 bases, and 9 bases separated the two germline ends. CDR3 loop: CASRTEGEQYF. The CDR3 bases are TGTGCCAGCAGAACGGAGGGCGAGCAGTACTTC.

The rearrangement uses TRBV7-6 and TRBJ1-5; TRBD1 might be the D (5 bases). Germline CDR1 SGHVS, CDR2 FNYEAQ. The V end was cut by 3 bases, the J end by 7 bases, with 19 bases between. The length of the CDR3 is 16 residues. The CDR3 sequence: CASSFEQGGSSQPQHF. Written as DNA, the CDR3 is TGTGCCAGCAGCTTCGAGCAGGGCGGCTCGAGCCAGCCCCAGCATTTT.

The gene calls are TRBV19 and TRBJ2-5; 7 bases fit TRBD1. CDR1 is LNHDA, CDR2 SQIVND, per germline (reference sequence). V dropped 3 bases and J dropped 5; count of bases not matched to a gene: 15. The CDR3 has 17 amino acids. The CDR3 protein is CASSMVRGRIKSETQYF. The DNA of the CDR3 is TGTGCCAGTAGTATGGTGAGGGGGCGAATAAAATCGGAGACCCAGTACTTC.

This sequence joins TRBV7-9 and TRBJ2-3, with D maybe TRBD1 (5 bases). The CDR3 contains 15 residues. V gave up 10 bases and J gave up 2 bases, with 19 bases separating them. Germline V gene lookup returns CDR1 SEHNR and CDR2 FQNEAQ (reference sequence). In DNA form, the CDR3 reads TGTGCCACCATCTTCAGGGTGGGATACACAGATACGCAGTATTTT. It codes for CATIFRVGYTDTQYF.

The chain uses TRBV13 and TRBJ2-7, with 11 positions matching TRBD2. CDR3 length: 14 amino acids. The ends lost 3 bases at V and 4 bases at J; junction bases unmatched: 2. Germline V lookup: CDR1 PRHDT, CDR2 FYEKMQ (reference sequence). As DNA, the CDR3 is TGTGCCAGCAGCTTGACTAGCGGGGTGTACGAGCAGTACTTC. The encoded protein is CASSLTSGVYEQYF.

The chain recombines TRBV21-1 with TRBJ2-1; the table's D call TRBD2 went unverified against the DNA. TRBV21-1 is a known pseudogene. The CDR3 sequence is 16 residues long. The CDR3 reads CASSNLLSGGYNEQFF. For the CDR3, the DNA is TGTGCCAGCAGCAATCTACTTAGCGGGGGCTACAATGAGCAGTTCTTC.

This clone appeared once. The rearrangement joins TRBV28 to TRBJ1-5; D not resolved. CDR1 and CDR2 from the germline V gene are MDHEN and SYDVKM. This CDR3 has 14 residues. The V end lost 8 bases, the J end lost 5 bases, and 16 bases lay between the germline ends. In nucleotides, the CDR3 is TGTGCCAGCCCGGAGAGGGAGGGTCATCAGCCCCAGCATTTT. Translated, it gives CASPEREGHQPQHF.

This clone was counted only a few times. The chain couples TRBV2 to TRBJ2-3; weak D call: TRBD2 (5 bases). Trimming took 11 bases from V and 2 from J, leaving 17 bases between them. Germline assignment: CDR1 SNHLY and CDR2 FYNNEI. The CDR3 has 14 residues. The CDR3, as DNA: TGTGCCGCTAGAGTCGCGGGCCACACAGATACGCAGTATTTT. Protein: CAARVAGHTDTQYF.

CDR3 region: CASSLSLRSGGTPNEKLFF. The CDR3 nucleotides are TGTGCCAGCAGCTTGTCCTTGAGGTCTGGGGGGACGCCGAATGAAAAACTGTTTTTT. The V call is TRBV5-4, the J call TRBJ1-4; D possibly corresponds to TRBD1 (5 bases). CDR3 size: 19 residues. Per germline, CDR1 SGHNT and CDR2 YYREEE (reference sequence). The ends were cut back, 1 base at V and 5 bases at J, with 24 bases in the middle.

This chain joins TRBV6-1 and TRBJ2-5; a possible D gene is TRBD2 (5 bases). Trimming removed 1 base at V and 0 bases at J, with 9 bases between. Germline V gene data show CDR1 as MNHNS and CDR2 as SASEGT. The CDR3 loop spans 15 amino acids. In DNA form, the CDR3 reads TGTGCCAGCAGTGAAGGAGGGTTACACCAAGAGACCCAGTACTTC. Protein sequence: CASSEGGLHQETQYF.

The chain employs TRBV7-6 and TRBJ2-1; D is perhaps TRBD2 (6 bases). The germline V gene has CDR1 SGHVS and CDR2 FNYEAQ. V was pared by 5 bases and J by 4 bases, with 12 bases between. The CDR3 is 14 residues long. The CDR3 nucleotides are TGTGCCAGCAGCCAAAGCGGGCTTTACAATGAGCAGTTCTTC. Protein sequence: CASSQSGLYNEQFF. Supplemented by reference TRBV7-6 and TRBJ2-1, the full variable domain reads GAGVSQSPRYKVTKRGQDVALRCDPISGHVSLYWYRQALGQGPEFLTYFNYEAQQDKSGLPNDRFSAERPEGSISTLTIQRTEQRDSAMYRCASSQSGLYNEQFFGPGTRLTVL.

V is TRBV7-9 and J is TRBJ1-1; D not certain. With 5 bases removed from V and 0 bases from J, the gap between germline ends came to 10 bases. There are 14 residues in the CDR3. In germline, CDR1 is SEHNR, CDR2 FQNEAQ (reference sequence). The CDR3 DNA follows: TGTGCCAGCAGCCACAGAGATTTGAACACTGAAGCTTTCTTT. It specifies CASSHRDLNTEAFF. Using reference TRBV7-9 and TRBJ1-1 for the parts outside the CDR3, the full variable domain is DTGVSQNPRHKITKRGQNVTFRCDPISEHNRLYWYRQTLGQGPEFLTYFQNEAQLEKSRLLSDRFSAERPKGSFSTLEIQRTEQGDSAMYLCASSHRDLNTEAFFGQGTRLTVV.